These 15 T cell receptor beta chains came from one sample sequenced in a study of T cell repertoires in cytomegalovirus infection. Their cognate antigens are unknown. One entry per CDR3 protein, called by TCRdb with MiXCR from the reads. Of fewer than 1,000,000 distinct CDR3 sequences listed, about a third are singletons. The sample here was cultured CD8+ T cells from PBMCs, taken from culture after CMV antigen stimulation. These receptors were collected from a human donor in good health (CMV status not recorded). Some clones in this sample may be carry-over from other donors' samples.

In DNA, the CDR3 is TGCGCCAGCAGCCAAGAGCTCAGGGAATTCAATCAGCCCCAGCATTTT. Its protein is CASSQELREFNQPQHF. The chain links TRBV4-1 to TRBJ1-5, with D possibly matching TRBD1 (5 bases). V was pared by 0 bases and J by 3 bases, with 12 bases between. In germline, CDR1 is MGHRA, CDR2 YSYEKL. The CDR3 totals 16 residues.

V usage is TRBV25-1 and J usage is TRBJ2-3; the D is unclear. The V end lost 2 bases, the J end lost 2 bases, and 8 bases lay between the germline ends. The germline CDR1 and CDR2 sequences are MGHDK and SYGVNS. CDR3 length: 14 residues. The CDR3 reads CASSELVSTDTQYF. CDR3 in DNA: TGTGCCAGCAGTGAACTAGTATCCACAGATACGCAGTATTTT. The entire variable domain, with the rest obtained from reference TRBV25-1 and TRBJ2-3, is as follows: EADIYQTPRYLVIGTGKKITLECSQTMGHDKMYWYQQDPGMELHLIHYSYGVNSTEKGDLSSESTVSRIRTEHFPLTLESARPSHTSQYLCASSELVSTDTQYFGPGTRLTVL.

This clonotype was seen only a few times. The chain couples TRBV5-8 to TRBJ1-2; D not certain. V was trimmed by 4 bases and J by 6 bases, leaving 16 bases between them. The CDR3 consists of 14 residues. CDR1 SGHTS and CDR2 YDEGEE come from the germline V gene. CDR3 bases: TGTGCCAGCAGCCCGGCCCCCGCCGTAGATGGCTACACCTTC. Translating it yields CASSPAPAVDGYTF.

This clonotype has just a few counts. This rearrangement joins TRBV12-3 or TRBV12-4 to TRBJ1-2; D gene unclear. V was shortened by 10 bases and J by 0 bases, with 12 bases between the two germline ends. This CDR3 is built from 13 residues. CDR3 amino acids: CAILNQANYGYTF. The CDR3 DNA reads TGTGCCATCCTGAATCAGGCTAACTATGGCTACACCTTC.

This rearrangement joins TRBV28 to TRBJ2-3; D possibly uses TRBD1 or TRBD2 (5 bases each). The V end was cut by 4 bases, the J end by 0 bases, with 14 bases between. Germline lookup yields CDR1 MDHEN and CDR2 SYDVKM. This CDR3 is 16 amino acids long. CDR3 loop: CASSSPGRISTDTQYF. CDR3 bases: TGTGCCAGCAGTTCCCCGGGACGGATAAGCACAGATACGCAGTATTTT.

Only a few counts were recorded for this clonotype. V usage is TRBV12-3 or TRBV12-4 and J usage is TRBJ1-2, with D unresolved. V lost 4 bases to trimming and J lost 4 bases, with 16 bases between them. CDR3 length: 15 residues. CDR3 region: CASSSRTGISYGYTF. In nucleotides, the CDR3 is TGTGCCAGCAGTTCCCGGACGGGAATAAGCTATGGCTACACCTTC.

The V call is TRBV19, the J call TRBJ2-2; the D call may be TRBD1 or TRBD2 (5 bases each). The germline V gene has CDR1 LNHDA and CDR2 SQIVND (reference sequence). The CDR3 runs to 13 residues. V lost 5 bases to trimming and J lost 6 bases, with 10 bases between them. Here the CDR3 reads CASSARDAGELFF. For the CDR3, the DNA is TGTGCCAGTAGTGCAAGGGACGCCGGGGAGCTGTTTTTT. The complete variable domain, with remaining parts taken from reference TRBV19 and TRBJ2-2, reads DGGITQSPKYLFRKEGQNVTLSCEQNLNHDAMYWYRQDPGQGLRLIYYSQIVNDFQKGDIAEGYSVSREKKESFPLTVTSAQKNPTAFYLCASSARDAGELFFGEGSRLTVL.

V gene TRBV7-9 combines with J gene TRBJ2-7, with no clear D. V lost 2 bases, J lost 7 bases, and 12 bases lay in between. Germline lookup yields CDR1 SEHNR and CDR2 FQNEAQ (reference sequence). The CDR3 has 13 amino acids. The CDR3 is CASSLSQLREQYV. In DNA form, the CDR3 reads TGTGCCAGCAGCTTATCTCAATTACGGGAGCAGTACGTC.

The chain is built from TRBV15 and TRBJ2-1; 9 bases fit TRBD1. This CDR3 has 16 amino acids. V shed 0 bases, J shed 6 bases, and the junction held 6 bases outside the gene matches. The germline CDR1 and CDR2 sequences are LNHNV and YYDKDF (reference sequence). For the CDR3, the DNA is TGTGCCACCAGCAGAGATCCGGGACAGGGAGGCAATGAGCAGTTCTTC. Its protein is CATSRDPGQGGNEQFF.

The chain carries TRBV20-1 and TRBJ2-5; 7 nucleotides agree with TRBD2. The CDR3 loop spans 16 amino acids. J lost 5 bases, V lost 0 bases, and 12 bases had no gene match. CDR1 is DFQATT, CDR2 SNEGSKA, per germline (reference sequence). CDR3 bases: TGCAGTGCTAGAGATTACCAACTAGCGATTCAGGAGACCCAGTACTTC. Translating it yields CSARDYQLAIQETQYF.

The chain couples TRBV5-1 to TRBJ2-5; D may be TRBD1 (6 bases). Germline V gene sequence: CDR1 SGHRS, CDR2 YFSETQ. The CDR3 is 16 amino acids. V was trimmed by 0 bases and J by 5 bases, leaving 17 bases between them. The CDR3 DNA reads TGCGCCAGCAGCTTGGAACAGGGTGGGGACGCCGAGACCCAGTACTTC. Its protein product is CASSLEQGGDAETQYF.

The genes are TRBV27 and TRBJ1-1; D not certain. CDR1 is MNHEY, CDR2 SMNVEV, per germline (reference sequence). The V end was cut by 4 bases, the J end by 1 base, with 13 bases between. CDR3 length: 15 residues. CDR3 residues: CASSSFLGGNTEAFF. The CDR3 DNA reads as TGTGCCAGCAGTTCCTTTCTGGGTGGGAACACTGAAGCTTTCTTT.

The V and J genes are TRBV6-2 or TRBV6-3 and TRBJ1-2; 8 nucleotides line up with TRBD1. CDR1 MNHEY and CDR2 SVGEGT come from the germline V gene. The CDR3 spans 16 residues. Losses at the gene ends were 4 bases for V and 4 bases for J; bases not matched to a gene: 11. The CDR3 region is CASSSLNRDRPYGYTF. The CDR3 region has the DNA TGTGCCAGCAGTTCCTTAAACCGGGACAGGCCCTATGGCTACACCTTC.

In this sample, this clonotype turned up a few times. This chain joins TRBV19 and TRBJ1-5; possible D gene TRBD1, 5 bases. CDR1 and CDR2 from the germline V gene are LNHDA and SQIVND (reference sequence). V gave up 3 bases and J gave up 0 bases, with 9 bases separating them. The CDR3 spans 15 residues. The CDR3 nucleotides are TGTGCCAGTAGTATGGGACTGTATAGCAATCAGCCCCAGCATTTT. It specifies CASSMGLYSNQPQHF.

This clonotype has just a few counts. The rearrangement uses TRBV12-3 or TRBV12-4 and TRBJ2-5; 7 bases map to TRBD1. With 7 bases clipped from V and 5 bases from J, the junction kept 10 bases outside the gene matches. The CDR3 contains 14 residues. This CDR3 reads CASNPTGKRETQYF. CDR3 coding DNA: TGTGCCAGCAACCCGACAGGGAAGAGGGAGACCCAGTACTTC.